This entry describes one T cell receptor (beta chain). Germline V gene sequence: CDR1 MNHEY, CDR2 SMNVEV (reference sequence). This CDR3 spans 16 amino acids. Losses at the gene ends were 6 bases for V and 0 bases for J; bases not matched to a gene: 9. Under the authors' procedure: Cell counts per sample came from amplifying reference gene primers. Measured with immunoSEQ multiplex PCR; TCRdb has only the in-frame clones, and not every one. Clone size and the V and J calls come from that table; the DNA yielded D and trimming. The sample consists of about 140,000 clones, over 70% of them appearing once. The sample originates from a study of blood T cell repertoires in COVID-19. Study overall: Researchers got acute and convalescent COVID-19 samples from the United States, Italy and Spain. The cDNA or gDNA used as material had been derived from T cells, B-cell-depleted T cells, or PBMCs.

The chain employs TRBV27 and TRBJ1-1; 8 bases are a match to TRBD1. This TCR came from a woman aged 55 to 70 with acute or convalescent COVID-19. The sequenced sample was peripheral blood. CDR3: CASRPQGAFMNTEAFF. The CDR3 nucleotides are TGTGCCAGCAGGCCTCAGGGGGCTTTCATGAACACTGAAGCTTTCTTT.